This T cell receptor beta chain came from a study of cytomegalovirus exposure and HLA in healthy donors. Study summary: Within the Caucasian-associated ancestry cluster were around 81% of the roughly 400 genotyped donors. The study's findings and limits: In a later analysis, specific HLA alleles were associated with approximately 17,000 TCR beta sequences at a 0.05 false discovery rate. High sensitivity and specificity were reportedly achieved when the classifier diagnosed cytomegalovirus status.

Vbeta (60) and Jbeta (13) primers were used in the PCR. Clones were read by immunoSEQ multiplex PCR, and TCRdb kept only the in-frame ones, dropping some. This sample has under 200,000 clones, with about 78% found just once. Germline CDR1 and CDR2: WNHNN and SYGVQD (reference sequence). The junction had 19 bases not matched to a gene; V was cut back by 0 bases and J by 8 bases. The CDR3 has 19 amino acids. In the case of this clone: Its antigen is not known.

The genes are TRBV10-1 and TRBJ2-1, with TRBD2 matching over 7 bases. What was sequenced was PBMCs. The sequence was obtained from a man between 60 and 70 years old in good health and CMV-seronegative. CDR3 nucleotide sequence: TGCGCCAGCAGTGAGTCCTCACTCGGCGGGAGTTGGCCTTTGGATGAGCAGTTCTTC. It translates to CASSESSLGGSWPLDEQFF.